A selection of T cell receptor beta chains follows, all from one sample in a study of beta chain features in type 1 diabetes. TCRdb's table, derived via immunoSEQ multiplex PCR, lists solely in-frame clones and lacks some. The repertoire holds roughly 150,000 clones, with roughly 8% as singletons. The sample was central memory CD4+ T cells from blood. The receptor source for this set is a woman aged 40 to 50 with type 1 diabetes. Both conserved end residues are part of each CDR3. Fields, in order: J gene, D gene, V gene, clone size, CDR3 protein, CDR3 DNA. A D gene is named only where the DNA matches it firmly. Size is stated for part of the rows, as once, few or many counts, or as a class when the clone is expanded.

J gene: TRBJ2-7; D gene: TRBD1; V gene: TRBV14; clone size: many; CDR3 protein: CASSRPGTAYEQYF; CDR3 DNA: TGTGCCAGCAGCCGCCCCGGGACAGCCTACGAGCAGTACTTC
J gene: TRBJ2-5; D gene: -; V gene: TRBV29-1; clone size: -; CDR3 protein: CSVAGFYETQYF; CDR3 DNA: TGCAGCGTTGCAGGGTTTTACGAGACCCAGTACTTC
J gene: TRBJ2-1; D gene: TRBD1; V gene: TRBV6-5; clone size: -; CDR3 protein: CASSFVQGPSVEQFF; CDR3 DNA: TGTGCCAGCAGTTTCGTACAGGGGCCTTCGGTGGAGCAGTTCTTC
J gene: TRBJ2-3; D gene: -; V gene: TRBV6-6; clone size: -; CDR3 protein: CASRDSRGVGDTQYF; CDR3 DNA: TGTGCCAGCAGGGACAGCCGAGGGGTCGGGGATACGCAGTATTTT
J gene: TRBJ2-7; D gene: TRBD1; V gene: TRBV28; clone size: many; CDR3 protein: CASSSQGRDEQYF; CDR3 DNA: TGTGCCAGCAGTTCACAGGGGCGCGACGAGCAGTACTTC
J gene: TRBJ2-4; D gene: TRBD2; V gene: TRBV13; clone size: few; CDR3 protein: CASSETSGRAGRNIQYF; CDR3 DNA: TGTGCCAGCAGCGAAACTAGCGGGAGGGCCGGGAGAAACATTCAGTACTTC
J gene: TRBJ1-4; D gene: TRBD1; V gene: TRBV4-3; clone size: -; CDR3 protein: CASSRDRGLGGKLFF; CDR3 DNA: TGCGCCAGCAGCCGCGACAGGGGGCTCGGTGGAAAACTGTTTTTT
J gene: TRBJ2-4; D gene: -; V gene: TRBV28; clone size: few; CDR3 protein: CASSSIQGIQYF; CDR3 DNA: TGTGCCAGCAGTTCTATCCAGGGCATTCAGTACTTC
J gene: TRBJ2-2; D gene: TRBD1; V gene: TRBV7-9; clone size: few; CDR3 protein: CASKAGGPTNTGELFF; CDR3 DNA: TGTGCCAGCAAGGCAGGGGGCCCGACGAACACCGGGGAGCTGTTTTTT
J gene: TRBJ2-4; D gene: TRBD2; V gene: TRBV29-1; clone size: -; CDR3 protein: CSAGERGASKNIQYF; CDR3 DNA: TGCAGCGCAGGAGAGCGGGGGGCTTCCAAAAACATTCAGTACTTC
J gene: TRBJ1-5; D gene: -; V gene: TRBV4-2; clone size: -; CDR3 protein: CASSQGLTDQPQHF; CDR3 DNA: TGTGCCAGCAGCCAAGGACTTACGGATCAGCCCCAGCATTTT
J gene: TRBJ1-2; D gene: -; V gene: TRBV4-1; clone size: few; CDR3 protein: CASSQESSSRYYGYTF; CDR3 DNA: TGCGCCAGCAGCCAAGAATCGTCGAGCAGGTACTATGGCTACACCTTC
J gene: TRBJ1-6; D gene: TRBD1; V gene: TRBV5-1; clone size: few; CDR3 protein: CASSVTGALNSPLHF; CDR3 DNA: TGCGCCAGCAGCGTTACAGGGGCCCTAAATTCACCCCTCCACTTT
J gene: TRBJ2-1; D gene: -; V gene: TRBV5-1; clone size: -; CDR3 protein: CASSLEPLNNEQFF; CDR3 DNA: TGCGCCAGCAGCTTGGAACCCCTAAACAATGAGCAGTTCTTC
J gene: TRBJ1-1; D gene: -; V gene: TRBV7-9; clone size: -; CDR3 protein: CASRLGGNTEAFF; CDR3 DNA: TGTGCCAGCAGACTAGGGGGGAACACTGAAGCTTTCTTT
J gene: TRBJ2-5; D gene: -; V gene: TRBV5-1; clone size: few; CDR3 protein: CASSLGASQETQYF; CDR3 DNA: TGCGCCAGCAGCTTAGGAGCGTCCCAAGAGACCCAGTACTTC
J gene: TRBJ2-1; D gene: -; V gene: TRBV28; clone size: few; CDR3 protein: CASRSRLSSYNEQFF; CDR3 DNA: TGTGCCAGCAGGAGCAGGCTTAGCTCCTACAATGAGCAGTTCTTC
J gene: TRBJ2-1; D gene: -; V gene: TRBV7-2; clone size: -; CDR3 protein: CASSSRTTAREQFF; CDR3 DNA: TGTGCCAGCAGCTCGCGGACAACAGCGAGAGAGCAGTTCTTC
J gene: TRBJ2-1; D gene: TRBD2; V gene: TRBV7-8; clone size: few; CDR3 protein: CASSNSGGAYNEQFF; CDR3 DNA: TGTGCCAGCAGCAATAGCGGGGGGGCCTACAATGAGCAGTTCTTC
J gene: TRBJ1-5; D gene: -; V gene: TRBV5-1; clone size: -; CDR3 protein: CASSLVGEGQPQHF; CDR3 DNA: TGCGCCAGCAGCTTGGTAGGGGAGGGGCAGCCCCAGCATTTT
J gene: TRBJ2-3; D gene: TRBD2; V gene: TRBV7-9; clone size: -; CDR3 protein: CASSFTGGRRTDTQYF; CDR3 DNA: TGTGCCAGCAGCTTCACGGGGGGGCGACGCACAGATACGCAGTATTTT
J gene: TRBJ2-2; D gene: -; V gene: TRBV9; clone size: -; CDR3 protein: CASSALDTYTGELFF; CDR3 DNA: TGTGCCAGCAGCGCCTTGGACACTTACACCGGGGAGCTGTTTTTT
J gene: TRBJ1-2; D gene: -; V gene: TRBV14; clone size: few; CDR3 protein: CASSQGTFRDIYGYTF; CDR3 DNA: TGTGCCAGCAGCCAAGGGACCTTCCGGGACATATATGGCTACACCTTC
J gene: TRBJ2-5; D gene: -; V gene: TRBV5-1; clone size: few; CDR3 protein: CASSPGVQETQYF; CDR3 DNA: TGCGCCAGCAGCCCAGGGGTCCAAGAGACCCAGTACTTC